Shown below are 17 T cell receptor beta chains from a single sample sequenced in a study of blood T cell repertoires in COVID-19. Only in-frame clones appear in the TCRdb table, and some are missing; sequencing was by immunoSEQ multiplex PCR. The sample yields about 100,000 clones, more than 70% seen once. Sequenced material: peripheral blood. The receptors come from a human donor in a cohort sampled during active COVID-19.

The chain joins TRBV23-1 to TRBJ1-2; D is possibly TRBD1 (5 bases). TRBV23-1 is sorted into the ORF group, with uncertain function. The length of the CDR3 is 19 residues. Trimming stripped 7 bases from V and 0 bases from J, with 27 bases between. The CDR3 sequence is CASNPFCGRGRGTNYGYTF. In DNA form, the CDR3 reads TGCGCCAGCAACCCATTTTGCGGTAGGGGTCGTGGGACTAACTATGGCTACACCTTC.

This clone was seen only once. J is TRBJ1-4 and V is TRBV7-2; TRBD1 matches at 8 bases. This CDR3 has 16 residues. V dropped 0 bases and J dropped 8; count of bases not matched to a gene: 8. Germline V CDR1 and CDR2: SGHTA, FQGNSA. CDR3 region: CASSLAPDRVKEKLFF. DNA of the CDR3: TGTGCCAGCAGCTTAGCCCCGGACAGGGTTAAGGAAAAACTGTTTTTT.

The chain recombines TRBV7-2 with TRBJ2-1; 10 positions match TRBD2. The CDR3 has 17 residues. Germline CDR1 and CDR2: SGHTA and FQGNSA. V was clipped by 1 base and J by 1 base; unmatched bases: 4. The CDR3 here is CASSLGSTSGSYNEQFF. In nucleotides, the CDR3 is TGTGCCAGCAGCTTAGGGTCGACTAGCGGGTCCTACAATGAGCAGTTCTTC.

CDR3 sequence (DNA): TGCGCCAGCAGTGAGGAGCCTAGCGGGGGATACTCCTACGAGCAGTACTTC. As protein: CASSEEPSGGYSYEQYF. The J gene is TRBJ2-7, the V gene TRBV10-1; 10 bases align to TRBD2. V lost 2 bases and J lost 0; bases outside the gene matches: 7. Germline CDR1 and CDR2: WNHNN and SYGVQD (reference sequence). This CDR3 region has 17 residues.

This chain uses TRBV6-2 or TRBV6-3 with TRBJ2-5, with TRBD2 matching over 8 bases. The V gene's germline CDR1 is MNHEY and CDR2 SVGEGT. This CDR3 has 15 amino acids. Trimming removed 6 bases from V and 4 bases from J; junction bases left unmatched: 10. CDR3 amino acids: CASSHTSGPTETQYF. For the CDR3, the DNA is TGTGCCAGCAGCCATACTAGCGGCCCTACAGAGACCCAGTACTTC.

This chain uses TRBV7-2 with TRBJ2-7; TRBD2 aligns across 10 bases. This CDR3 is 15 amino acids long. V was clipped by 4 bases and J by 4 bases; unmatched bases: 7. Looked up from germline, CDR1 is SGHTA and CDR2 is FQGNSA. The CDR3 loop reads CASSYQWTSGYEQYF. The CDR3 DNA follows: TGTGCCAGCAGCTATCAATGGACTAGCGGATACGAGCAGTACTTC.

This rearrangement joins TRBV5-1 to TRBJ2-5, with TRBD2 as a possible D gene (5 bases). V lost 2 bases to trimming and J lost 4 bases, with 18 bases between them. This CDR3 is built from 16 residues. Looked up from germline, CDR1 is SGHRS and CDR2 is YFSETQ. CDR3 bases: TGCGCCAGCAGCTTAGTAAGCGGCATCAAGGGAGAGACCCAGTACTTC. Its protein product is CASSLVSGIKGETQYF.

CDR3 coding DNA: TGTGCCAGCAGCTTAGCCCCACAGGGCACTAACAATCAGCCCCAGCATTTT. Its translation: CASSLAPQGTNNQPQHF. The chain employs TRBV7-8 and TRBJ1-5, with D possibly being TRBD1 (6 bases). The CDR3 has 17 amino acids. Per germline, CDR1 SGHVS and CDR2 FQNEAQ. Trimming removed 0 bases at V and 3 bases at J, with 15 bases between.

Details on this clone: Other DNA sequences in this sample translate to the same CDR3. The chain uses TRBV12-3 or TRBV12-4 and TRBJ2-5; D is uncertain. This CDR3 region has 13 residues. The ends were cut back, 1 base at V and 1 base at J, with 4 bases in the middle. The CDR3 bases are TGTGCCAGCAGTTTAGTTAGCCAAGAGACCCAGTACTTC. Protein sequence: CASSLVSQETQYF.

The chain links TRBV19 to TRBJ1-2, with 9 bases matching TRBD1. Germline CDR1 and CDR2: LNHDA and SQIVND (reference sequence). Unmatched junction bases numbered 12, after V lost 7 bases and J lost 3 bases. The CDR3 extends over 16 amino acids. CDR3 sequence: CASNPLGTGIYYGYTF. CDR3 DNA sequence: TGTGCCAGTAACCCTCTCGGGACAGGGATATACTATGGCTACACCTTC.

The rearrangement uses TRBV7-2 and TRBJ1-2, with 7 bases matching TRBD1. The CDR3 sequence is 15 residues long. J gave up 5 bases and V 0 bases, and 6 bases lay outside the gene matches. CDR1 SGHTA and CDR2 FQGNSA come from the germline V gene. The CDR3 reads CASSLAHTGEYGYTF. The CDR3 nucleotides read TGTGCCAGCAGCTTAGCGCACACAGGGGAGTATGGCTACACCTTC.

The V and J genes are TRBV27 and TRBJ2-5; D uncertain. Germline V gene data show CDR1 as MNHEY and CDR2 as SMNVEV (reference sequence). This CDR3 comprises 13 residues. Trimming took off 3 bases at V and 2 bases at J, with 7 bases between the two ends. The CDR3 DNA reads as TGTGCCAGCAGTTTGAGTCGACAAGAGACCCAGTACTTC. Translation: CASSLSRQETQYF.

V and J are TRBV19 and TRBJ1-2; 8 bases are shared with TRBD1. Germline loops: CDR1 LNHDA, CDR2 SQIVND (reference sequence). CDR3 size: 13 residues. Trimming at V came to 6 bases and at J to 8 bases, leaving 8 bases not matched to a gene. The CDR3 loop is CASRNTGGGGYTF. CDR3 coding DNA: TGTGCCAGTAGGAATACAGGGGGTGGCGGCTACACCTTC.

CDR3 amino acids: CASSWDGTWANTQYF. As DNA, the CDR3 is TGTGCCAGCAGTTGGGACGGGACTTGGGCGAATACGCAGTATTTT. The V and J genes are TRBV6-2 or TRBV6-3 and TRBJ2-3; D is perhaps TRBD2 (6 bases). Germline V gene lookup returns CDR1 MNHEY and CDR2 SVGEGT. Trimming took off 4 bases at V and 7 bases at J, with 18 bases between the two ends. The CDR3 length is 15 residues.

The chain recombines TRBV3-1 (or the pseudogene TRBV3-2) with TRBJ2-2; 10 bases fit TRBD2. Germline trimming cut 4 bases from V and 1 base from J; bases unmatched to any gene: 3. Per germline, CDR1 LGHDT and CDR2 YNNKEL (reference sequence). The CDR3 contains 16 residues. CDR3 bases: TGTGCCAGCAGCCGACCTAGCGGGGGGAACACCGGGGAGCTGTTTTTT. Protein: CASSRPSGGNTGELFF.

CDR3 region: CASSPSGQKETQYF. The CDR3, as DNA: TGTGCCAGCAGCCCCTCGGGACAGAAAGAGACCCAGTACTTC. This chain links TRBV6-2 or TRBV6-3 with TRBJ2-5, with 7 bases lining up with TRBD1. The CDR3 contains 14 residues. The germline gives CDR1 MNHEY, CDR2 SVGEGT. Losses at the gene ends were 6 bases for V and 3 bases for J; bases not matched to a gene: 7.

The V and J genes are TRBV9 and TRBJ1-2; maybe TRBD1 (5 bases). The CDR3 runs to 13 residues. Germline CDR1 is SGDLS and CDR2 is YYNGEE. V shed 1 base and J shed 6 bases, with 10 bases lying between them. Here the CDR3 DNA reads TGTGCCAGCAGCGTACGGCAGGGCGATGGCTACACCTTC. Its translation: CASSVRQGDGYTF.